This TCR beta chain was captured in a study of cytomegalovirus exposure and HLA in healthy donors. 13 Jbeta primers and 60 Vbeta primers were used for the PCR. This table comes from immunoSEQ multiplex PCR, and its TCRdb copy is limited to in-frame clones, with some not included. The sample holds around 200,000 clones, around 79% seen once. The CDR3 length is 16 residues. Per germline, CDR1 MNHEY and CDR2 SMNVEV (reference sequence). J gave up 4 bases and V 5 bases, and 7 bases lay outside the gene matches. The sample consisted of PBMCs. The receptor was isolated from a woman in her 30s in good health and CMV-seropositive. The chain joins TRBV27 to TRBJ1-4, with TRBD1 identical over 10 bases. CDR3 DNA sequence: TGTGCCAGCAGTCCGACAGGGGGCGGGGTTAATGAAAAACTGTTTTTT. Its protein product is CASSPTGGGVNEKLFF.